These T cell receptor beta chains were read from a single sample in a study of CD4 and CD8 cells across lung adenocarcinoma regions. MiXCR, run by TCRdb on the PCR reads, gives a single entry per CDR3 protein. Counted here are about 7,700 distinct CDR3 sequences, around 41% occurring once; the ten biggest clones make up 30%. The sample comprised CD4+ T cells from the margin of a lung tumor. The source is a male donor with lung adenocarcinoma. The CD4 and CD8 labels of this study may be unreliable. CDR3s include the opening cysteine and the closing phenylalanine or tryptophan. D genes are given only for firm matches. Size is omitted from some rows. Given values are once, few, many or a class for expanded clones.

size	V	D	J	DNA	CDR3
-	TRBV6-1	-	TRBJ2-3	TGTGTCAGCAGGGGGGCCGGGGGCTCGCACACAGATACCCAGTATTTT	CVSRGAGGSHTDTQYF
-	TRBV11-3	-	TRBJ2-3	TGTGCCAGCACCGGACCGGGTACAGATACGCAGTATTTT	CASTGPGTDTQYF
few	TRBV6-1	TRBD1	TRBJ2-1	TGTGCCAGCAGTGCAAAAGGGACAGGTGGGTTTGAGCAGTTCTTC	CASSAKGTGGFEQFF
-	TRBV6-5	-	TRBJ2-7	TGTGCCAGCAGTTACAGGGTATACGGCGAGCAGTACTTC	CASSYRVYGEQYF
large	TRBV27	TRBD1	TRBJ1-2	TGTGCCAGCAGTCTAGACAGGGCGGGTGGTAACTATGGCTACACCTTC	CASSLDRAGGNYGYTF
-	TRBV20-1	TRBD1	TRBJ2-7	TGCAGTGCTCGGACAGGGAATTACGAGCAGTACTTC	CSARTGNYEQYF
medium-sized	TRBV6-5	-	TRBJ2-1	TGTGCCAGCTCCGTTACTTCCTACTACAATGAGCAGTTCTTC	CASSVTSYYNEQFF
-	TRBV15	-	TRBJ2-7	TGTGCCACCAGCAGAGCTCAGGCTGCCTACGAGCAGTACTTC	CATSRAQAAYEQYF
medium-sized	TRBV27	-	TRBJ2-7	TGTGCCAGCAGTTTATTTGGGGAAAGAATACGCGAGCAGTACTTC	CASSLFGERIREQYF
-	TRBV27	-	TRBJ2-5	TGTGGGGGCAGCTTAGGGGGGAGGACTGGGCAAAACACCCAGTCTTTC	CGGSLGGRTGQNTQSF
large	TRBV27	-	TRBJ2-3	TGTGCCAGCAGTTTTTACAGCACAGATACGCAGTATTTT	CASSFYSTDTQYF
-	TRBV20-1	-	TRBJ2-1	TGCAGTGCTAGGACACAGGGAAAGGGTACTAGAGGGGCCTACAATGAGCAGTTCTTC	CSARTQGKGTRGAYNEQFF
-	TRBV6-4	-	TRBJ1-2	TGTGCCAGCAGTGCAGGGATCGGCTACACCTTC	CASSAGIGYTF
-	TRBV4-3	TRBD2	TRBJ2-7	TGCGCCAGCAGCGAACAATCGTATACTAGCGGGGGGGCAATTGCTTACGAGCAGTACTTC	CASSEQSYTSGGAIAYEQYF
-	TRBV6-1	-	TRBJ2-3	TGTGTCAGCAGTGGTTTCGGGGTAGCTAGCACAGATACGCAGTATTTT	CVSSGFGVASTDTQYF
many	TRBV9	TRBD2	TRBJ2-2	TGTGCCAGCAGCGTAGATCCGAGCGGGAGCACCGGGGAGCTGTTTTTT	CASSVDPSGSTGELFF
-	TRBV27	TRBD2	TRBJ2-3	TGTGCCAGCAGAGCCACGGGGGGGGCGGGGGGGTCTGACCAAGAGACCCAGTATTTT	CASRATGGAGGSDQETQYF
-	TRBV6-1	-	TRBJ2-5	TGTGCCAGCGGGGCGACCCAAGAGACCCAGTACTTC	CASGATQETQYF
-	TRBV10-3	TRBD1	TRBJ2-1	TGTGCCACTAGACAGGGGGCGAGCAATGAGCAGTTCTTC	CATRQGASNEQFF
few	TRBV6-1	TRBD2	TRBJ2-3	TGTGCCAGCAGTCCCCAGAGGCTAGCGGGAGGGGGTGTGACAGATACGCAGTATTTT	CASSPQRLAGGGVTDTQYF
once	TRBV6-1	TRBD2	TRBJ2-1	TGTGCCAGCTACCGGTGGGAGGGCGTCGATGAGCAGTTCTTC	CASYRWEGVDEQFF
-	TRBV12-3/TRBV12-4	TRBD1	TRBJ2-4	TGTGCCAGCAGTTTAGGTAGGACAGGCGGTAACATTCAGTACTTC	CASSLGRTGGNIQYF
few	TRBV6-1	TRBD1	TRBJ1-2	TGTGCCAGCAGCTGGGGGAGGACAGGGATGGACTACACCTTC	CASSWGRTGMDYTF
-	TRBV15	TRBD2	TRBJ2-3	TGTGCCACCAGCAGAGATGTACCCAAATTGGGACTAGCGGGACCCACAGATACGCAGTATTTT	CATSRDVPKLGLAGPTDTQYF
few	TRBV14	-	TRBJ2-7	TGTGCCAGCAGCCGCGGGGCCTACGAGCAGTACTTC	CASSRGAYEQYF
-	TRBV6-4	-	TRBJ2-4	TGTGCCAGCAGGGAGCGGCTAGCTAAAAACATTCAGTACTTC	CASRERLAKNIQYF
medium-sized	TRBV11-1	TRBD2	TRBJ2-1	TGTGCCAGCAGCGCCGGACTAGCGGGAGGGTTCAGCGATGAGCAGTTCTTC	CASSAGLAGGFSDEQFF
many	TRBV6-1	-	TRBJ1-2	TGTGCCAGCTCCAGGATCATCGGCGGATCTAACTATGGCTACACCTTC	CASSRIIGGSNYGYTF
-	TRBV10-2	TRBD2	TRBJ2-2	TGCGCCAGCAGTGGGCTAGCGGGGACCGGGGAGCTGTTTTTT	CASSGLAGTGELFF
many	TRBV6-1	TRBD1	TRBJ1-2	TGTGCCAGCAGTGAAGGCTTGACAGGGATTGGCTACACCTTC	CASSEGLTGIGYTF
many	TRBV6-5	-	TRBJ2-5	TGTGCCAGCAGTTACCCGGTGGGTGGTGAGCAGTACTTC	CASSYPVGGEQYF
-	TRBV20-1	-	TRBJ1-4	TGCAGTGCTAGAGTACGGGGGTGGGATGAAAAACTGTTTTTT	CSARVRGWDEKLFF
-	TRBV7-9	TRBD1	TRBJ1-2	TGTGCCAGCAGCTGGGACAGGCTGGGGTGGAACTATGGCTACACCTTC	CASSWDRLGWNYGYTF
medium-sized	TRBV6-1	-	TRBJ2-7	TGTGCCAGCGGTGGGACGGCGAAACAGTACTTC	CASGGTAKQYF
-	TRBV20-1	-	TRBJ2-3	TGCAGTGCCGGACTCCTGGATACGCAGTATTTT	CSAGLLDTQYF
-	TRBV6-1	-	TRBJ2-3	TGTGCCAGCAGCCGACACGGATTGAACACCGGGGAGCAGTATTTT	CASSRHGLNTGEQYF
-	TRBV6-1	-	TRBJ2-3	TGTGCCAGCGGGGGGCTAGCCAGGGATACGCAGTATTTT	CASGGLARDTQYF
-	TRBV9	TRBD1	TRBJ2-1	TGTGCCAGCAGCGCCGGACAGGGCTTGTACAATGAGCAGTTCTTC	CASSAGQGLYNEQFF
-	TRBV10-3	TRBD1	TRBJ2-1	TGTGCCATCAGTGCAGCTCCGGGACAGGGTATCAGTGAGCAGTTCTTC	CAISAAPGQGISEQFF
-	TRBV6-1	-	TRBJ2-3	TGTGCCAGCAGTGAAGGGAGGGTTAGGGGCACAGAGACGCAGTATTTC	CASSEGRVRGTETQYF